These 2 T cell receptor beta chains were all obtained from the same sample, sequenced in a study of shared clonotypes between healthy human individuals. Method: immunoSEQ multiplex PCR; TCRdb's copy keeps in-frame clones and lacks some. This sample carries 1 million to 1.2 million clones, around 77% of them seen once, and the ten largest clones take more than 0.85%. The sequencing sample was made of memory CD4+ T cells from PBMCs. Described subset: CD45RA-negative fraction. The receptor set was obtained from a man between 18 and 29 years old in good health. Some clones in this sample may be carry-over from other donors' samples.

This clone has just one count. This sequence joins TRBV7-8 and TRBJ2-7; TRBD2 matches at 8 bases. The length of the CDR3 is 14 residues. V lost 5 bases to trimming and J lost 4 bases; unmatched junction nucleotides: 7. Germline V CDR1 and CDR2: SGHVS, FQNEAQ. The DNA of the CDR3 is TGTGCCAGCAGCGCTACTAGCGGTATTTACGAGCAGTACTTC. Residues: CASSATSGIYEQYF.

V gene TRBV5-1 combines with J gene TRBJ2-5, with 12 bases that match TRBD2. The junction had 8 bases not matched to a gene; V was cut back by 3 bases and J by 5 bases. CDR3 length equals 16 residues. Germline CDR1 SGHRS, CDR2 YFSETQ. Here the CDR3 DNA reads TGCGCCAGCAGCTCCCCGACTAGCGGGAGCCGGGAGACCCAGTACTTC. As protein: CASSSPTSGSRETQYF.